Given below is one T cell receptor (beta chain) in context. The data were obtained in a study of control samples from healthy donors and cancer patients. The CDR3 runs 15 residues. The germline V and J ends were trimmed by 2 bases and 0 bases, with 10 bases remaining between them. Germline V CDR1 and CDR2: LNHDA, SQIVND (reference sequence). Sequencing used immunoSEQ multiplex PCR; TCRdb keeps in-frame clones, though not all of them. This table holds about 150,000 clones, 90% to 95% found once. This chain links TRBV19 with TRBJ1-2, with TRBD1 as a possible D gene (6 bases). Source material: blood. This TCR derives from a woman in her thirties or forties in good health. CDR3 bases: TGTGCCAGTAGTATAAAGACAGGCTCTAACTATGGCTACACCTTC. It specifies CASSIKTGSNYGYTF.